The 21 T cell receptor beta chains below all came from one sample that was sequenced in a study of PD-1 blockade in classical Hodgkin lymphoma. Documented time point: cycle 4 day 1 (C4D1), after less than seven weeks of nivolumab. There was relapse after autologous stem cell transplantation in every patient, and there was variation in brentuximab vedotin exposure. Starting with thawed PBMCs, CD4+ T cells were purified by magnetic negative selection. Assay: immunoSEQ multiplex PCR; the TCRdb copy retains only in-frame clones and omits some. The sample shows fewer than 40,000 clones, roughly four fifths of them seen only once. This sample comprised CD4+ T cells from blood, obtained before the fourth cycle of nivolumab. The receptors originated from a human donor with classical Hodgkin lymphoma.

CDR3 nucleotide sequence: TGTGCCAGCAGCGTAGAGGGCAATTCGGAACTGTTTTTT. This sequence encodes CASSVEGNSELFF. The chain couples TRBV9 to TRBJ1-4, with no clear D. Between the trimmed V and J ends, which lost 0 bases and 12 bases, there was a span of 12 bases. In germline, CDR1 is SGDLS, CDR2 YYNGEE. The CDR3 consists of 13 residues.

This chain connects TRBV6-1 to TRBJ2-3, with TRBD1 matching 7 bases. CDR1 and CDR2 from the germline V gene are MNHNS and SASEGT. The CDR3 runs to 18 residues. The trim removed 1 base at V and 1 base at J, leaving 11 bases unmatched. CDR3 sequence (DNA): TGTGCCAGCAGTGAAGGGTACAGGGGAGAGGTGGGCACAGATACGCAGTATTTT. Its translation: CASSEGYRGEVGTDTQYF.

CDR3 DNA sequence: TGTGCCAGCACCCTTATAGCGGGGGGGCTTATCGGGGAGCTGTTTTTT. Its protein product is CASTLIAGGLIGELFF. This chain uses TRBV11-2 with TRBJ2-2; 11 bases align to TRBD2. The germline gives CDR1 SGHAT, CDR2 FQNNGV. J gave up 7 bases and V 7 bases, and 11 bases lay outside the gene matches. CDR3 length: 16 amino acids.

The J gene is TRBJ2-1, the V gene TRBV30; D is unclear. The V end lost 2 bases, the J end lost 6 bases, and 8 bases lay between the germline ends. Germline V gives CDR1 GTSNPN, CDR2 SVGIG (reference sequence). The CDR3 length is 12 residues. The CDR3 nucleotides read TGTGCCTGGAGTAAGTTTCGCAATGAGCAGTTCTTC. It yields the protein CAWSKFRNEQFF.

A few counts support this clone. Other DNA sequences of this sample code for an identical CDR3. The V call is TRBV5-5, the J call TRBJ1-1; D call uncertain. V lost 1 base and J lost 5, with 9 bases in between. This CDR3 is built from 13 residues. Germline assignment: CDR1 SGHKS and CDR2 YYEKEE (reference sequence). The chain's CDR3 is CASSLSYGTEAFF. CDR3 bases: TGTGCCAGCAGCTTGTCCTATGGGACTGAAGCTTTCTTT.

The table lists this clone with a count of one. The DNA of the CDR3 is TGTGCCTGGAGTGTTACCCGCGGATGGACAGGGGGCCGGAATGAGCAGTTCTTC. Its protein product is CAWSVTRGWTGGRNEQFF. The J gene is TRBJ2-1, the V gene TRBV30; TRBD1 agrees at 11 bases. CDR1 and CDR2 (germline): GTSNPN, SVGIG (reference sequence). The CDR3 is 18 residues long. J lost 7 bases, V lost 0 bases, and 14 bases had no gene match. Full variable domain (outside the CDR3, taken from reference TRBV30 and TRBJ2-1): SQTIHQWPATLVQPVGSPLSLECTVEGTSNPNLYWYRQAAGRGLQLLFYSVGIGQISSEVPQNLSASRPQDRQFILSSKKLLLSDSGFYLCAWSVTRGWTGGRNEQFFGPGTRLTVL.

Only a few counts were recorded for this clone. This chain links TRBV29-1 with TRBJ1-1; D unclear. The CDR3 spans 13 residues. Germline CDR1 reads SQVTM; CDR2 reads ANQGSEA. V shed 8 bases and J shed 1 base, with 14 bases lying between them. The CDR3 loop reads CSTLDGRNTEAFF. For the CDR3, the DNA is TGCAGCACCTTAGACGGGAGGAACACTGAAGCTTTCTTT.

The chain uses TRBV6-6 and TRBJ2-1; 8 bases map to TRBD2. CDR1 is MNHNY and CDR2 is SVGAGI in the germline V gene (reference sequence). The junction had 10 bases not matched to a gene; V was cut back by 2 bases and J by 7 bases. This CDR3 spans 16 amino acids. The DNA for the CDR3 is TGTGCCAGCAGTTACGGGGGTGCGCGGGGGGTAAATGAGCAGTTCTTC. Translating it yields CASSYGGARGVNEQFF.

The chain carries TRBV6-6 and TRBJ1-6; D remains ambiguous. Germline assignment: CDR1 MNHNY and CDR2 SVGAGI (reference sequence). The CDR3 totals 14 residues. Trimming removed 0 bases at V and 13 bases at J, with 13 bases between. The CDR3 reads CASSYSSGASPLHF. The CDR3 DNA is TGTGCCAGCAGTTACTCCTCGGGAGCCAGCCCCCTCCACTTT.

The chain uses TRBV30 and TRBJ1-2, with TRBD1 identical over 10 bases. There are 12 residues in the CDR3. CDR1 and CDR2 from the germline V gene are GTSNPN and SVGIG (reference sequence). With 3 bases clipped from V and 8 bases from J, the junction kept 3 bases outside the gene matches. The CDR3 DNA follows: TGTGCCTGGAGGAGGACAGGGGGAGGCTACACCTTC. This gives the protein CAWRRTGGGYTF.

This chain uses TRBV4-1 with TRBJ2-1; D uncertain. Germline values: CDR1 MGHRA, CDR2 YSYEKL. This CDR3 spans 16 amino acids. V was pared by 0 bases and J by 5 bases, with 14 bases between. In nucleotides, the CDR3 is TGCGCCAGCAGCCAAGATTTTTCTGCTGGAAACAATGAGCAGTTCTTC. Residues: CASSQDFSAGNNEQFF.

This clone is a singleton in its sample. The chain uses TRBV4-2 and TRBJ1-3; D unclear. Germline V gene lookup returns CDR1 LGHNA and CDR2 YNFKEQ. V was clipped by 0 bases and J by 0 bases, with 12 bases between them. CDR3 size: 17 residues. The CDR3 sequence is CASSQDLGWNSGNTIYF. The CDR3, as DNA: TGTGCCAGCAGCCAAGATTTGGGGTGGAACTCTGGAAACACCATATATTTT.

The V and J genes are TRBV5-1 and TRBJ2-7; 8 bases line up with TRBD1. The V segment lost 6 bases and the J segment 2 bases; nucleotides outside the gene matches: 4. Germline CDR1 reads SGHRS; CDR2 reads YFSETQ. CDR3 length equals 13 residues. CDR3 sequence (DNA): TGCGCCAGCACGTCGACAGGGGCCTACGAGCAGTACTTC. As protein: CASTSTGAYEQYF.

The table lists this clone with a count of one. This chain joins TRBV19 and TRBJ1-1; possibly TRBD1 for D (6 bases). CDR1 and CDR2 (germline): LNHDA, SQIVND (reference sequence). Deletions cut 7 bases from V and 4 bases from J, with 13 bases between. The CDR3 loop spans 13 amino acids. The CDR3 nucleotides read TGTGCCAGTATAGGGGGTTTGGGCACTGAAGCTTTCTTT. Translated: CASIGGLGTEAFF.

The chain uses TRBV27 and TRBJ2-1; D may be TRBD2 (6 bases). Germline V gives CDR1 MNHEY, CDR2 SMNVEV (reference sequence). The CDR3 runs 17 residues. Trimming shortened V by 5 bases and J by 3 bases, and 20 bases separated the two germline ends. CDR3 sequence: CASSIPAGSGGYNEQFF. The CDR3 DNA reads as TGTGCCAGCAGTATCCCCGCGGGGAGTGGGGGCTACAATGAGCAGTTCTTC.

This clone came up a few times. The V and J genes are TRBV5-8 and TRBJ1-2; D is unresolved. Trimming took 2 bases from V and 3 from J, leaving 5 bases between them. This CDR3 is built from 12 residues. Germline V gene sequence: CDR1 SGHTS, CDR2 YDEGEE. The DNA for the CDR3 is TGTGCCAGCAGCTTAAACTACTATGGCTACACCTTC. Its protein product is CASSLNYYGYTF.

The genes are TRBV10-3 and TRBJ1-1; TRBD1 matches at 7 bases. V dropped 5 bases and J dropped 1; count of bases not matched to a gene: 1. This CDR3 contains 13 residues. CDR1 and CDR2 (germline): ENHRY, SYGVKD. The CDR3 sequence is CAISRQGNTEAFF. CDR3 nucleotides: TGTGCCATCAGTCGACAGGGGAACACTGAAGCTTTCTTT.

The genes are TRBV11-2 and TRBJ2-1; possible D gene TRBD2, 5 bases. CDR1 and CDR2 from the germline V gene are SGHAT and FQNNGV. The CDR3 extends over 15 amino acids. V was shortened by 5 bases and J by 1 base, with 12 bases between the two germline ends. CDR3 in DNA: TGTGCCAGCAGCCCTATTCGGGGTTCCTACAATGAGCAGTTCTTC. Amino acid sequence: CASSPIRGSYNEQFF.

The genes are TRBV7-8 and TRBJ2-7; possibly TRBD1 for D (7 bases). The CDR3 length is 15 residues. Trimming removed 6 bases from V and 4 bases from J, with 19 bases in between. In germline, CDR1 is SGHVS, CDR2 FQNEAQ. The CDR3 loop is CASRPAGGTVYEQYF. The CDR3 nucleotides are TGTGCCAGCAGGCCCGCGGGCGGGACAGTGTACGAGCAGTACTTC.

The chain recombines TRBV15 with TRBJ1-5; D remains ambiguous. V was shortened by 4 bases and J by 0 bases, with 10 bases between the two germline ends. The CDR3 is 15 residues long. CDR1 LNHNV and CDR2 YYDKDF come from the germline V gene (reference sequence). CDR3 region: CATSKLRVSNQPQHF. CDR3 bases: TGTGCCACCAGCAAACTACGGGTTAGCAATCAGCCCCAGCATTTT.

The chain couples TRBV30 to TRBJ1-1; D is unresolved. The CDR3 runs 13 residues. Germline-derived CDR1 and CDR2 are GTSNPN and SVGIG (reference sequence). Trimming left V 2 bases short and J 5 bases short, with 12 bases between. CDR3 residues: CAWSIAGGTEAFF. CDR3 DNA sequence: TGTGCCTGGAGTATCGCGGGAGGGACTGAAGCTTTCTTT.